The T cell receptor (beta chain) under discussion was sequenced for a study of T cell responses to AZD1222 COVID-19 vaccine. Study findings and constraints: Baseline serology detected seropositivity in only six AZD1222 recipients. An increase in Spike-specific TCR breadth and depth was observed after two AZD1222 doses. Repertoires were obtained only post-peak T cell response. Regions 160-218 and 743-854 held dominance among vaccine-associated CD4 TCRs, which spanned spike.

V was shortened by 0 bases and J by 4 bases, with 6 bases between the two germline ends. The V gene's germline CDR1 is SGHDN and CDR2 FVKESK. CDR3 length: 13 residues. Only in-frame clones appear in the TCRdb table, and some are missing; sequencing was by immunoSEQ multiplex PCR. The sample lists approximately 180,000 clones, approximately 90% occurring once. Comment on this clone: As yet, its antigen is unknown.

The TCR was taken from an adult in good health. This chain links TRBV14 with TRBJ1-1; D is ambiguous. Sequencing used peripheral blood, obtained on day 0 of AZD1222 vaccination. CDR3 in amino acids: CASSQDIRTEAFF. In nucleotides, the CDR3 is TGTGCCAGCAGCCAAGATATCCGCACTGAAGCTTTCTTT.